This is a list of T cell receptor beta chains from one sample in a study of human T cells and chemical hapten exposure. TCRdb redid the calling of the RACE reads with MiXCR, one entry per CDR3 protein. The profile covers tens of thousands of distinct CDR3 sequences, with about 9.2% appearing a single time and 13% to 15% taken by the ten largest. Here the sequenced sample was whole blood, taken in connection with sensitization to the hapten diphenylcyclopropenone (DPC). The receptors shown here come from a woman in her 40s with alopecia areata. Some clones in this sample may be carry-over from other donors' samples. The CDR3 runs from the conserved cysteine through the conserved F or W. The D gene is left open where the match is weak.

j_gene	d_gene	v_gene	CDR3aa
TRBJ1-6	-	TRBV12-5	CASGQGGVNSPLHF
TRBJ1-6	TRBD1	TRBV9	CASSTRQGANSPLHF
TRBJ2-5	-	TRBV7-3	CASRQYQRGQETQYF
TRBJ2-2	-	TRBV12-3/TRBV12-4	CASTSHPPNGSTGELFF
TRBJ2-5	TRBD1	TRBV14	CASSQGDRGETQYF
TRBJ1-2	TRBD1	TRBV5-1	CASSPTTGGVGGYTF
TRBJ2-3	TRBD2	TRBV28	CASSYGTSGGSTDTQYF
TRBJ2-7	-	TRBV4-3	CASSQARGLEQYF
TRBJ1-4	-	TRBV2	CASSEIVNEKLFF
TRBJ1-1	-	TRBV11-2	CASSWGGTEAFF
TRBJ1-2	-	TRBV25-1	CASSEFSDRNYGYTF
TRBJ1-1	-	TRBV18	CASSREGHMNTEAFF
TRBJ1-5	-	TRBV30	CAWSPGADQPQHF
TRBJ2-5	TRBD2	TRBV20-1	CSARDPRIAGVIQETQYF
TRBJ2-1	TRBD2	TRBV20-1	CSASRLAGGVEQFF
TRBJ2-6	-	TRBV7-3	CASSLFARGSGANVLTF
TRBJ1-5	-	TRBV20-1	CSARDPGGNQPQHF
TRBJ2-7	-	TRBV2	CASTWGGYEQYF
TRBJ1-1	-	TRBV18	CASSPSRTEAFF
TRBJ2-3	-	TRBV9	CASSDSETSTDTQYF
TRBJ1-3	-	TRBV29-1	CSASSGNTIYF
TRBJ2-2	TRBD1	TRBV2	CASSERRQGATGELFF
TRBJ1-1	-	TRBV7-9	CASKGSRKPNTEAFF
TRBJ1-2	-	TRBV19	CASSIGTATNYGYTF
TRBJ2-7	-	TRBV28	CASMEGPYEQYF
TRBJ1-6	-	TRBV29-1	CSVKVRIDSPLHF
TRBJ2-6	-	TRBV6-6	CASRESGSGANVLTF
TRBJ1-1	-	TRBV6-5	CASSYPGSLSEAFF
TRBJ1-5	-	TRBV2	CASSGGRSNQPQHF
TRBJ1-4	TRBD1	TRBV5-1	CASSLIGTGNEKLFF
TRBJ2-3	TRBD2	TRBV7-3	CASSRTSGADTQYF
TRBJ2-7	TRBD2	TRBV5-1	CASSLERGRVYEQYF
TRBJ1-1	-	TRBV4-1	CASNPATSYTEAFF
TRBJ2-7	-	TRBV3-1	CASGKYEQYF
TRBJ1-1	TRBD1	TRBV13	CASSTTLSTGGGTEAFF
TRBJ2-6	-	TRBV19	CASSMDSPVGGANVLTF
TRBJ2-5	-	TRBV3-1	CASSQGPNQETQYF
TRBJ2-1	-	TRBV11-1	CASHDRSGDNEQFF
TRBJ2-5	-	TRBV7-9	CASSLVQETQYF
TRBJ2-7	TRBD2	TRBV5-4	CASSLAAGGTYEQYF
TRBJ2-7	-	TRBV28	CASSRKDHEQYF
TRBJ2-7	-	TRBV19	CASSIGGARYEQYF
TRBJ1-2	TRBD1	TRBV29-1	CSVDRGTYGYTF
TRBJ2-3	-	TRBV20-1	CSARVGGSTDTQYF
TRBJ2-3	TRBD2	TRBV6-5	CASSRRLAEKTDTQYF
TRBJ2-1	TRBD2	TRBV29-1	CSAPLAGGFEQFF
TRBJ2-5	-	TRBV7-8	CASSLARPLKETQYF
TRBJ2-3	-	TRBV5-1	CASSLETGTGYTDTQYF
TRBJ1-1	-	TRBV27	CASSLRPGEGVDTEAFF
TRBJ2-7	TRBD1	TRBV5-1	CASSSPLTGGLTPEQYF
TRBJ1-1	-	TRBV18	CASSPSAEAFF
TRBJ1-1	-	TRBV6-6	CASSSLVPAGPEAFF
TRBJ1-4	-	TRBV29-1	CSVTFVISEKLFF
TRBJ2-3	-	TRBV10-3	CAMSEARKDTDTQYF
TRBJ1-1	-	TRBV3-1	CASSQAPAGGEAFF
TRBJ2-7	TRBD2	TRBV3-1	CASSQDPSGIYEQYF
TRBJ1-6	-	TRBV3-1	CASSQDRQGRLHF
TRBJ1-2	-	TRBV30	CAWSVTSGGYTF
TRBJ1-1	-	TRBV5-6	CASSLVGRATEAFF
TRBJ1-1	-	TRBV29-1	CSAGSLNTEAFF